This passage covers 15 T cell receptor beta chains from one sample sequenced in a study of blood T cell repertoires in COVID-19. The method was immunoSEQ multiplex PCR; TCRdb's version includes in-frame clones alone and lacks a portion of them. Of a few hundred thousand clones listed, roughly four fifths were seen once; the top ten hold 15% to 18%. Sequencing was carried out using peripheral blood. The source is a person in their 70s with COVID-19, enrolled during active disease.

The chain joins TRBV10-3 to TRBJ1-6; 9 bases agree with TRBD1. CDR1 ENHRY and CDR2 SYGVKD come from the germline V gene. With 2 bases clipped from V and 7 bases from J, the junction kept 0 bases outside the gene matches. The CDR3 runs to 14 residues. The DNA of the CDR3 is TGTGCCATCAGTGAGGGACAGGGGAATTCACCCCTCCACTTT. Its protein is CAISEGQGNSPLHF.

The chain has TRBV12-5 and TRBJ2-1; the match to TRBD1 covers 10 bases. This CDR3 has 15 residues. V was clipped by 7 bases and J by 5 bases; unmatched bases: 8. Germline loops: CDR1 LGHNT, CDR2 FRNRAP. The CDR3 nucleotides are TGTGCTAGTGCCCCACCTGGACAGGGGGACAATGAGCAGTTCTTC. Protein product: CASAPPGQGDNEQFF.

V is TRBV5-1 and J is TRBJ2-3; D is perhaps TRBD1 (7 bases). Trimming took 6 bases from V and 3 from J, leaving 17 bases between them. The CDR3 totals 15 residues. Per germline, CDR1 SGHRS and CDR2 YFSETQ. The CDR3: CASTTGVGTTDTQYF. CDR3 coding DNA: TGCGCCAGCACTACAGGGGTTGGGACTACAGATACGCAGTATTTT.

V usage is TRBV7-2 and J usage is TRBJ1-5; D is uncertain. With 5 bases removed from V and 0 bases from J, the gap between germline ends came to 20 bases. The CDR3 consists of 18 residues. Germline V gene data show CDR1 as SGHTA and CDR2 as FQGNSA. For the CDR3, the DNA is TGTGCCAGCAGCGTCACCCCGCGGGGTCCCTATAGCAATCAGCCCCAGCATTTT. The encoded protein is CASSVTPRGPYSNQPQHF. Variable domain in full (rest from reference TRBV7-2 and TRBJ1-5): GAGVSQSPSNKVTEKGKDVELRCDPISGHTALYWYRQSLGQGLEFLIYFQGNSAPDKSGLPSDRFSAERTGGSVSTLTIQRTQQEDSAVYLCASSVTPRGPYSNQPQHFGDGTRLSIL.

The chain uses TRBV25-1 and TRBJ1-3; no firm D call. V shed 1 base and J shed 4 bases, with 17 bases lying between them. The CDR3 has 17 amino acids. Germline V gene sequence: CDR1 MGHDK, CDR2 SYGVNS. For the CDR3, the DNA is TGTGCCAGCAGTGAATCCAGTGGCGGAACCGGGGGAAACACCATATATTTT. It translates to CASSESSGGTGGNTIYF.

This clone was counted between two and nine times. The J gene is TRBJ1-1, the V gene TRBV28, with D hard to call. The CDR3 has 12 residues. With 7 bases removed from V and 4 bases from J, the gap between germline ends came to 10 bases. The germline CDR1 and CDR2 sequences are MDHEN and SYDVKM. The CDR3 loop reads CASITTGTEAFF. The CDR3 DNA follows: TGTGCCAGCATAACCACGGGCACTGAAGCTTTCTTT.

This sequence joins TRBV10-3 and TRBJ1-5; maybe TRBD1 (6 bases). In germline, CDR1 is ENHRY, CDR2 SYGVKD. Trimming left V 6 bases short and J 0 bases short, with 12 bases between. The CDR3 spans 15 residues. The CDR3 DNA reads TGTGCCATCAGCGAGGGGGGCGGTAGCAATCAGCCCCAGCATTTT. The encoded protein is CAISEGGGSNQPQHF.

V is TRBV5-1 and J is TRBJ2-7; TRBD1 matches 11 bases. Germline values: CDR1 SGHRS, CDR2 YFSETQ. The CDR3 totals 15 residues. Losses at the gene ends were 4 bases for V and 3 bases for J; bases not matched to a gene: 6. CDR3 DNA: TGCGCCAGCAGCGGAGGACAGGGGGCTTACTACGAGCAGTACTTC. It translates to CASSGGQGAYYEQYF.

Written as DNA, the CDR3 is TGTGCCAGCAGCTTGGTCAGCGTAAGGTTAGGATCTGGAAACACCATATATTTT. It specifies CASSLVSVRLGSGNTIYF. The V gene is TRBV5-6, the J gene TRBJ1-3; no clear D. Trimming removed 0 bases from V and 1 base from J, with 17 bases in between. The CDR3 consists of 18 residues. Germline CDR1 is SGHDT and CDR2 is YYEEEE.

This sequence joins TRBV29-1 and TRBJ2-4; 7 positions match TRBD1. Looked up from germline, CDR1 is SQVTM and CDR2 is ANQGSEA. The CDR3 length is 13 residues. The J segment lost 1 base and the V segment lost 4 bases, leaving 1 base of the junction unmatched. The CDR3 nucleotides are TGCAGCGTTGTACAGGGGGCCAAAAACATTCAGTACTTC. Protein product: CSVVQGAKNIQYF.

The J gene is TRBJ1-4, the V gene TRBV28; 8 bases are shared with TRBD1. V was pared by 3 bases and J by 12 bases, with 12 bases of the junction left unmatched. The CDR3 is 15 amino acids. Germline V CDR1 and CDR2: MDHEN, SYDVKM. In DNA form, the CDR3 reads TGTGCCAGCAGTTTCTACCGGGACAGGAGAGGAGAACTGTTTTTT. Protein product: CASSFYRDRRGELFF.

The chain is built from TRBV5-1 and TRBJ2-7; D not certain. Germline CDR1 and CDR2: SGHRS and YFSETQ. V lost 1 base to trimming and J lost 3 bases, with 5 bases between them. This CDR3 contains 12 residues. The CDR3 DNA sequence: TGCGCCAGCAGCTTGTACGGCTACGAGCAGTACTTC. Translating gives CASSLYGYEQYF.

This clone was seen a single time. The chain links TRBV28 to TRBJ2-7; D unresolved. Germline V gives CDR1 MDHEN, CDR2 SYDVKM. The CDR3 contains 12 residues. Between the trimmed V and J ends, which lost 3 bases and 3 bases, there was a span of 6 bases. The CDR3 DNA sequence: TGTGCCAGCAGTTTCCCGTTCTACGAGCAGTACTTC. This gives the protein CASSFPFYEQYF.

This chain uses TRBV10-2 with TRBJ1-3; D is unclear. Germline V lookup: CDR1 WSHSY, CDR2 SAAADI. The CDR3 length is 15 residues. V lost 6 bases to trimming and J lost 4 bases, with 16 bases between them. The CDR3 DNA follows: TGCGCCAGCAGCAATGGTCGGGGTGGGGGAAACACCATATATTTT. Amino acid sequence: CASSNGRGGGNTIYF.

The rearrangement links TRBV28 to TRBJ1-4; 7 nucleotides align to TRBD1. CDR3 length equals 14 residues. Germline CDR1 reads MDHEN; CDR2 reads SYDVKM. J gave up 8 bases and V 5 bases, and 8 bases lay outside the gene matches. In DNA form, the CDR3 reads TGTGCCAGCAGTCCGACAGGGATTTTCGAAAAACTGTTTTTT. Protein sequence: CASSPTGIFEKLFF.